This T cell receptor beta chain was identified during a study of regulatory T cells in long-lasting Graves disease. The CDR3 is made up of 13 amino acids. In germline, CDR1 is DFQATT, CDR2 SNEGSKA (reference sequence). V was cut by 5 bases and J by 0 bases, with 8 bases left in between. Arm-PCR of CDR3 regions and iRepertoire HTBI primers were used to build TCR beta libraries. TCRdb reprocessed the multiplex PCR reads via MiXCR and lists one record per CDR3 protein. Of some 500,000 distinct CDR3 sequences listed, more than 15% were seen once; the top ten hold roughly 25%. Documented time point: newly diagnosed GD, antithyroid drugs for less than 3 months. The TCR library was prepared using RNA isolated from PBMCs. The same data also contributed to another study, on T cells in Graves' hyperthyroidism and ophthalmopathy.

This receptor was obtained from a woman aged 35-65 years with Graves disease. This specimen consisted of peripheral blood mononuclear cells (PBMCs), obtained at new diagnosis, from a patient treated with antithyroid drugs. The genes are TRBV20-1 and TRBJ2-4; D unresolved. The CDR3 reads CSAVGLAKNIQYF. The CDR3 DNA follows: TGCAGTGCTGTCGGGCTAGCCAAAAACATTCAGTACTTC.